This T cell receptor (beta chain) was sequenced during a study of blood T cell repertoires in COVID-19. Study context: The analysed material was cDNA or gDNA that came from T cells, B-cell-depleted T cells, or PBMCs.

As handled by the study authors: Reference gene primer amplification gave estimated nucleated cell counts. The table came from immunoSEQ multiplex PCR; TCRdb's copy has only in-frame clones and leaves some out. That table gives V, J and clone size, and the DNA gave D and trimming. This sample has roughly 200,000 clones, with around 86% found just once. V lost 7 bases and J 0 bases, leaving 12 bases between the germline ends. CDR1 is MNHEY, CDR2 SVGAGI, per germline. CDR3 length: 15 amino acids. This receptor was identified in a woman aged 30 to 39 with active or convalescent COVID-19. This rearrangement joins TRBV6-5 to TRBJ2-2, with D possibly TRBD2 on 5 matching bases. Material: peripheral blood. The chain's CDR3 is CASTPRVANTGELFF. The DNA for the CDR3 is TGTGCCAGCACACCGAGGGTGGCGAACACCGGGGAGCTGTTTTTT.